The 4 T cell receptor beta chains listed next were all sequenced from one sample in a study of blood T cell repertoires in COVID-19. Libraries were prepared by immunoSEQ multiplex PCR; TCRdb keeps only in-frame clonotypes and omits some of them. The sample records 95,000 to 100,000 clones, less than 85% being singletons. Sequenced input: peripheral blood. These receptors were collected from a woman between 70 and 85 years old with active or convalescent COVID-19.

CDR3 amino acids: CASSYGGGTSRAQHF. The CDR3 nucleotides are TGTGCCAGCAGTTACGGAGGAGGAACCTCTAGGGCCCAGCATTTT. The V and J genes are TRBV6-2 or TRBV6-3 and TRBJ1-5; D unclear. Deletions cut 2 bases from V and 11 bases from J, with 19 bases between. CDR1 is MNHEY, CDR2 SVGEGT, per germline. CDR3 size: 15 residues.

The chain employs TRBV2 and TRBJ1-6; no definite D call. Germline loops: CDR1 SNHLY, CDR2 FYNNEI. This CDR3 region has 16 residues. Trimming left V 6 bases short and J 0 bases short, with 12 bases between. The CDR3 region has the DNA TGTGCCAGCAGAGCGATTGCAAGCTCCTATAATTCACCCCTCCACTTT. Protein sequence: CASRAIASSYNSPLHF.

The chain links TRBV10-2 to TRBJ1-2; TRBD1 matches at 7 bases. This CDR3 has 12 amino acids. Trimming at V came to 2 bases and at J to 6 bases, leaving 0 bases not matched to a gene. Germline V gives CDR1 WSHSY, CDR2 SAAADI. The CDR3 loop is CASSEDRDGYTF. In DNA, the CDR3 is TGCGCCAGCAGTGAGGACAGGGATGGCTACACCTTC.

The chain has TRBV24-1 and TRBJ2-3; a weak D match, TRBD2 (6 bases). With 7 bases removed from V and 1 base from J, the gap between germline ends came to 14 bases. Per the germline V gene, CDR1 is KGHDR and CDR2 is SFDVKD. The CDR3 is made up of 15 amino acids. The CDR3 nucleotides are TGTGCCACCAGCCGACATTCGGGGGGCACAGATACGCAGTATTTT. It translates to CATSRHSGGTDTQYF.